This is a list of T cell receptor beta chains from one sample in a study of CD8 T cells in Susac syndrome. Each CDR3 protein gets one entry after TCRdb re-called the immunoSEQ multiplex PCR reads with MiXCR. The sample carries 180,000 or so distinct CDR3 sequences, about 94% recorded once. Sequencing was performed on CD4+ T cells from PBMCs. The receptors come from a human donor in good health. CDR3s leave out the opening cysteine and the closing phenylalanine or tryptophan. Expanded clones are given a class, and other clones once, few, many or no size at all.

V,size,CDR3
TRBV3-1,.,ASRAGGGVNTQY
TRBV20-1,.,SASVPGVVRNEQF
TRBV29-1,.,SVGGILSSEQY
TRBV4-2,.,ASSPPADTGELF
TRBV2,.,ASSDRRGDTQY
TRBV7-2,few,ASSPGTGGTDTQY
TRBV20-1,.,SAAGTLNTEAF
TRBV20-1,once,SAIPLADPTDTQY
TRBV6-2/TRBV6-3,.,ASTDSRGLDYEQY
TRBV7-9,.,ASSPTDRPGYT
TRBV18,once,ASSPDSGGLYT
TRBV5-1,.,ASSFGSLTETQY
TRBV7-2,few,ASSPSGGAYEQY
TRBV12-3/TRBV12-4,.,ASRRTGRDTEAF
TRBV2,few,ASSGQPYEQY
TRBV5-1,.,ASSPGASMGEQY
TRBV9,.,ASSPFLDRNTEAF
TRBV6-5,once,ASSYLGESYEQY
TRBV4-3,.,ASSQATGEDTGELF
TRBV9,once,ASSVALAGPYTDTQY
TRBV27,.,ASSLGKTYEQY
TRBV2,.,ASSIGTGTGYT
TRBV3-1,once,ASSQVLRGGQDTQY
TRBV5-4,.,ASSLQGGDEQF
TRBV5-8,.,ASSLGGQAGRYGYT
TRBV7-2,.,ASSPATPSTDTQY
TRBV20-1,.,SATDTGELF
TRBV12-3/TRBV12-4,.,ASSSQGLTNEKLF
TRBV2,.,ASRGQGATRGYT
TRBV20-1,.,SADESGNTEAF
TRBV4-3,once,ASSHPGQDARGYT
TRBV28,.,ASSLFSFSGASTDTQY
TRBV5-6,.,ASSLQRNPQH
TRBV7-2,.,ASVGTGSTGELF
TRBV30,once,AWSVKGGSGGYT
TRBV20-1,.,SATPGTSGSTDTQY
TRBV5-1,.,ASSRVGTLYEQY
TRBV23-1,.,ASSPFRGASGANVLT
TRBV20-1,.,SAVVGQEQPQH
TRBV3-1,.,ASSHLGAGEETQY
TRBV24-1,once,ATRGTATDTQY
TRBV5-4,.,ASSLADRGVSGTGELF
TRBV6-5,.,ASRRDTNYGYT
TRBV7-2,.,ASGTGVGYGYT
TRBV29-1,.,SVALRGETQY
TRBV18,.,ASSPRDGIQETQY
TRBV7-2,.,ASSLALGTQY
TRBV20-1,.,SAPTSGGTDTQY
TRBV6-5,.,ASSRLAAQETQY